The 11 T cell receptor beta chains given below trace back to one sample, sequenced in a study of cytomegalovirus exposure and HLA in healthy donors. Vbeta (60) and Jbeta (13) primers were used in the PCR. Clones were read by immunoSEQ multiplex PCR, and TCRdb kept only the in-frame ones, dropping some. The repertoire holds nearly 200,000 clones, around 79% seen once, with more than 0.35% in the top ten. Sequencing was carried out using PBMCs. The receptors come from a male donor in good health and CMV-seropositive.

The chain carries TRBV6-5 and TRBJ2-2; 7 bases agree with TRBD2. With V trimmed by 6 bases and J by 5 bases, 6 bases remained unmatched. Per germline, CDR1 MNHEY and CDR2 SVGAGI. The length of the CDR3 is 14 residues. The CDR3 region is CASRWGLSTGELFF. CDR3 nucleotides: TGTGCCAGCAGGTGGGGACTATCTACCGGGGAGCTGTTTTTT.

This chain connects TRBV5-4 to TRBJ2-7; D possibly corresponds to TRBD1 (6 bases). The CDR3 covers 15 residues. V was trimmed by 4 bases and J by 3 bases, leaving 17 bases between them. From germline, CDR1 is SGHNT and CDR2 YYREEE (reference sequence). The CDR3 here is CASSPGQNRIYEQYF. In DNA, the CDR3 is TGTGCCAGCAGCCCAGGACAGAACCGCATCTACGAGCAGTACTTC.

This clone was counted only a few times. The V and J genes are TRBV14 and TRBJ2-3; D is undetermined. V was trimmed by 1 base and J by 5 bases, leaving 13 bases between them. The length of the CDR3 is 15 residues. Germline assignment: CDR1 SGHDN and CDR2 FVKESK. CDR3: CASSQVSNSGDTQYF. The DNA for the CDR3 is TGTGCCAGCAGCCAAGTTAGTAACTCCGGAGATACGCAGTATTTT.

This chain joins TRBV28 and TRBJ1-6; 7 positions agree with TRBD1. CDR3 size: 14 residues. The germline gives CDR1 MDHEN, CDR2 SYDVKM. Unmatched junction bases numbered 8, after V lost 5 bases and J lost 10 bases. For the CDR3, the DNA is TGTGCCAGCAGTCTACAGGGGAACGGGTCACCCCTCCACTTT. Its protein product is CASSLQGNGSPLHF.

The chain has TRBV9 and TRBJ1-1; maybe TRBD1 (6 bases). Looked up from germline, CDR1 is SGDLS and CDR2 is YYNGEE. The CDR3 is made up of 14 amino acids. V lost 0 bases, J lost 6 bases, and 12 bases lay in between. The CDR3 here is CASSVGSRGSEAFF. The CDR3 bases are TGTGCCAGCAGCGTAGGCTCCAGGGGTTCTGAAGCTTTCTTT. Full variable domain (missing parts from reference TRBV9 and TRBJ1-1): DSGVTQTPKHLITATGQRVTLRCSPRSGDLSVYWYQQSLDQGLQFLIQYYNGEERAKGNILERFSAQQFPDLHSELNLSSLELGDSALYFCASSVGSRGSEAFFGQGTRLTVV.

CDR3 nucleotides: TGCGCCAGCAGCTCCGACAGGGGCCAAGAGACCCAGTACTTC. Translating it yields CASSSDRGQETQYF. This chain links TRBV5-1 with TRBJ2-5; 8 bases are shared with TRBD1. V lost 3 bases and J lost 1; bases outside the gene matches: 2. Germline-derived CDR1 and CDR2 are SGHRS and YFSETQ. The length of the CDR3 is 14 residues.

The chain couples TRBV19 to TRBJ1-4; 7 bases align to TRBD1. The CDR3 covers 15 residues. V shed 10 bases, J shed 8 bases, and the junction held 16 bases outside the gene matches. Germline CDR1 is LNHDA and CDR2 is SQIVND (reference sequence). CDR3 coding DNA: TGTGCCACCGAAGGGGGCGGCGTAGGGGAAGAAAAACTGTTTTTT. Amino acid sequence: CATEGGGVGEEKLFF.

CDR3 coding DNA: TGTGCCAGCAGCTTCCGGGGGTACGCAGATACGCAGTATTTT. This codes for CASSFRGYADTQYF. The genes are TRBV7-3 and TRBJ2-3; TRBD2 might be the D (6 bases). CDR1 SGHTA and CDR2 FQGTGA come from the germline V gene. This CDR3 spans 14 amino acids. The V end lost 3 bases, the J end lost 4 bases, and 11 bases lay between the germline ends.

The rearrangement uses TRBV27 and TRBJ1-4; 8 bases align to TRBD1. The CDR3 length is 15 residues. Germline-derived CDR1 and CDR2 are MNHEY and SMNVEV (reference sequence). V lost 4 bases and J lost 5; bases outside the gene matches: 6. CDR3 in DNA: TGTGCCAGCAGTTCCCGGGACAGGTCGAATGAAAAACTGTTTTTT. Amino acids: CASSSRDRSNEKLFF.

The chain carries TRBV19 and TRBJ1-1, with D possibly being TRBD1 (5 bases). Trimming stripped 6 bases from V and 0 bases from J, with 11 bases between. CDR1 and CDR2 (germline): LNHDA, SQIVND (reference sequence). This CDR3 has 14 amino acids. The CDR3 DNA is TGTGCCAGTAGCCAGGGATTTCTGAACACTGAAGCTTTCTTT. Translating gives CASSQGFLNTEAFF.

The rearrangement uses TRBV5-1 and TRBJ2-6; D remains ambiguous. Trimming stripped 0 bases from V and 13 bases from J, with 8 bases between. This CDR3 has 12 residues. Germline loops: CDR1 SGHRS, CDR2 YFSETQ. The CDR3 here is CASSLDHRVLTF. The CDR3, as DNA: TGCGCCAGCAGCTTGGATCACAGAGTCCTGACTTTC.